This T cell receptor (beta chain) emerged from a study of cytomegalovirus exposure and HLA in healthy donors. Across the study: Approximately 170 million T cells yielded approximately 110 million unique TCR beta sequences in earlier analysis. Within an early data release were around 87 million unique TCRs drawn from HLA-typed donors. Study results and caveats: In vitro, three CMV-associated chains proved specific for CMV antigens.

Use of 60 Vbeta and 13 Jbeta primers characterized the PCR. The table came from immunoSEQ multiplex PCR; TCRdb's copy has only in-frame clones and leaves some out. The repertoire holds 100,000 to 150,000 clones, with more than 60% as singletons. The V end was cut by 1 base, the J end by 5 bases, with 12 bases between. There are 15 residues in the CDR3. The germline V gene encodes CDR1 SGHRS and CDR2 YFSETQ. Only a few counts were recorded for this clone. What it binds is not known. This chain links TRBV5-1 with TRBJ2-2, with D perhaps TRBD1 (6 bases). Material: PBMCs. This clonotype was sampled from a woman in her late teens or twenties in good health and CMV-seronegative. CDR3 DNA sequence: TGCGCCAGCAGCTTGAAGGGGGATGATACCGGGGAGCTGTTTTTT. Translated: CASSLKGDDTGELFF.